This T cell receptor (beta chain) was recovered during a study of blood T cells in healthy people across ages. Study-level points and caveats: No conclusive comparison of naive versus antigen-experienced cells was possible with unsorted PBMCs. Older individuals had lower TCR beta diversity per million T cells (the decline was roughly linear).

Peripheral blood, roughly 9.3 milliliters per donor, was collected. A second PCR, run for roughly 7 to 11 cycles, used a sample-barcoded 5' primer plus a J-beta primer mix. TCRdb itself ran the 5' RACE reads through MiXCR, one entry per CDR3 protein. The data contain 750,000 to 1,000,000 distinct CDR3 sequences, about 28% of them seen just once; the ten biggest clones take up roughly a tenth. A note on this clonotype: Its antigen is as yet unknown.

Separately, the same data were catalogued under a study of T cells of mothers and their children. That report notes: Every mother supplied over 8.5 million TCR beta CDR3 reads and every child about 3 million.

The source material was blood. This sequence originates from a woman aged 40 to 50 in good health.

CDR3 region: CASSRTGGKNEQFF. CDR3 sequence (DNA): TGTGCCAGCAGCCGGACAGGGGGCAAAAATGAGCAGTTCTTC. The J gene is TRBJ2-1, the V gene TRBV7-9; TRBD1 matches 11 bases. Germline V CDR1 and CDR2: SEHNR, FQNEAQ (reference sequence). Trimming took 5 bases from V and 7 from J; bases not matched to a gene: 4. The CDR3 has 14 amino acids.